Sequencing of this T cell receptor beta chain was carried out in a study of T-cell reconstitution after alpha-beta-depleted transplantation in children. At least ten counts were recorded for this clonotype. The V segment lost 4 bases and the J segment 6 bases; nucleotides outside the gene matches: 4. Per the germline V gene, CDR1 is SGHTA and CDR2 is FQGNSA. The CDR3 length is 13 residues. Using unique molecular identifiers, the investigators prepared the TCRbeta library. From the PCR reads, TCRdb called clonotypes with MiXCR, one entry per CDR3 protein. In the table there are over 450,000 distinct CDR3 sequences, about 11% of which are singletons.

This clonotype originated in a child younger than 10 with inherited bone marrow failure, due to receive a stem cell transplant. The genes are TRBV7-2 and TRBJ2-7; 9 bases match TRBD2. The source material was PBMCs, sampled before TCRalphabeta/CD19-depleted stem cell transplant. CDR3 nucleotide sequence: TGTGCCAGCAGCTGGCTAGCGGGAACCGAGCAGTACTTC. Translating gives CASSWLAGTEQYF.